Sequencing of this T cell receptor (beta chain) was carried out in a study of CD8 T cells in ankylosing spondylitis. TCRdb independently ran MiXCR on the 5' RACE reads; one entry per CDR3 protein. The sample holds around 340,000 distinct CDR3 sequences, about 15% seen once. A remark on this clonotype: Its antigen remains unidentified.

Study findings and constraints: Typical of ankylosing spondylitis blood, it appeared, was a TCR beta motif of eight highly homologous variants. Past studies reported some motif variants in reactive arthritis synovial fluid and blood.

In germline, CDR1 is ENHRY, CDR2 SYGVKD. The V and J ends lost 11 bases and 7 bases respectively, with 15 bases between them. There are 11 residues in the CDR3. What was sequenced was blood, either unsorted or a sorted T cell fraction (not recorded which). The receptor was isolated from a male donor with ankylosing spondylitis or in good health (not recorded which). V and J are TRBV10-3 and TRBJ2-7; D is perhaps TRBD1 or TRBD2 (6 bases each). CDR3 nucleotides: TGTGCCGCCCTGGGGGGCGGAGAGCAGTACTTC. It codes for CAALGGGEQYF.